The entry below describes one T cell receptor beta chain. Its antigen is as yet unknown. Any gene name here is a mouse gene name. The CDR3 is cut off 1 residue early in the read; its end comes from the germline J gene. This CDR3 is 14 amino acids long. The V gene lost 4 bases and the J gene lost 9 bases, with 15 bases spanning the gap. Germline V gene sequence: CDR1 KGHPV, CDR2 FQNQEV (reference sequence). This entry belongs to a study of tissue T cells after allogeneic stem cell transplantation. Study conclusions and caveats: Few T cell clones were shared across patients, but motif clusters showed tissue-specific shared signatures. Tissue-detected TCR repertoire was only partly captured by blood and spleen T cells.

Survey-depth TCRbeta CDR3 sequencing reported V/J genes and productive frequencies. TCRdb's copy holds only in-frame clones and misses some; the assay was immunoSEQ multiplex PCR. The sample shows thousands of clones, 45% to 50% of them seen only once. As for time point: mouse harvest day 7 after allogeneic transplant. Each mouse received 10^7 T-cell-depleted marrow cells plus 10^6 splenic CD5+ T cells by tail vein. Mice had MHC-mismatched B6 into BALB/c GVHD, sampled day 7 or 14. The chain combines TRBV26 with TRBJ2-2; perhaps TRBD1 as D (6 bases). The sequence was collected from a female BALB/c mouse given C57BL/6 T cells with graft-versus-host disease after an allogeneic hematopoietic cell transplant. Material for sequencing was gut tissue. The covered CDR3 bases are TGTGCCAGCAGTCACGGGACATACCGCCGGCAGCTCTAC. It yields the protein CASSHGTYRRQLY. The CDR3 as a whole reads CASSHGTYRRQLYF.